This TCR beta chain was identified in a study of blood T cell repertoires in COVID-19. Germline CDR1 SGHRS, CDR2 YFSETQ. This CDR3 contains 15 residues. V shed 4 bases, J shed 1 base, and the junction held 7 bases outside the gene matches. TCRdb's copy holds only in-frame clones and misses some; the assay was immunoSEQ multiplex PCR. The top ten clones hold 2.9% of a sample with about 65,000 clones, over 85% of them seen once. Sequenced: peripheral blood. The TCR originated in a man in his 70s with active COVID-19. The rearrangement uses TRBV5-1 and TRBJ1-1, with TRBD1 matching over 7 bases. CDR3: CASSAGTATNTEAFF. Written as DNA, the CDR3 is TGCGCCAGCAGCGCCGGGACAGCTACGAACACTGAAGCTTTCTTT.